The 11 T cell receptor beta chains in this list originate from one sample, sequenced in a study of regulatory T cells in long-lasting Graves disease. CDR3 regions were amplified by Arm-PCR using iRepertoire HTBI primers to build TCR beta libraries. TCRdb used MiXCR to reprocess the multiplex PCR reads, holding one entry per CDR3 protein. The table records over 500,000 distinct CDR3 sequences, approximately 16% of them present only once. Time point specified: newly diagnosed GD, antithyroid drugs for less than 3 months. With RNA extracted from PBMCs as input, the TCR library was made. This sample was also put to use in a study of T cells in Graves' hyperthyroidism and ophthalmopathy.

Sequencing used peripheral blood mononuclear cells (PBMCs), obtained at new diagnosis, from a patient treated with antithyroid drugs. The receptors come from a man younger than 35 with Graves disease.

This clonotype showed up many times. V is TRBV18 and J is TRBJ1-1; D unclear. The CDR3 runs to 14 residues. V lost 2 bases and J 0 bases, leaving 7 bases between the germline ends. CDR1 KGHSH and CDR2 LQKENI come from the germline V gene. The CDR3 DNA sequence: TGTGCCAGCTCACCAGCAGGCTTGAACACTGAAGCTTTCTTT. Its translation: CASSPAGLNTEAFF. The full variable domain, in which reference TRBV18 and TRBJ1-1 provide the parts outside the CDR3, is NAGVMQNPRHLVRRRGQEARLRCSPMKGHSHVYWYRQLPEEGLKFMVYLQKENIIDESGMPKERFSAEFPKEGPSILRIQQVVRGDSAAYFCASSPAGLNTEAFFGQGTRLTVV.

There are a few counts of this clonotype. The V call is TRBV7-9, the J call TRBJ2-2; a weak D match, TRBD2 (6 bases). The V and J ends lost 5 bases and 5 bases respectively, with 9 bases between them. The germline V gene has CDR1 SEHNR and CDR2 FQNEAQ (reference sequence). The CDR3 is made up of 13 amino acids. The CDR3 loop reads CASSTEGTGELFF. The CDR3 coding sequence is TGTGCCAGCAGCACGGAGGGGACCGGGGAGCTGTTTTTT.

This clonotype has ten or more counts. The chain recombines TRBV28 with TRBJ1-2; 7 bases align to TRBD1. CDR1 MDHEN and CDR2 SYDVKM come from the germline V gene. V lost 3 bases and J lost 4; bases outside the gene matches: 8. The CDR3 contains 15 residues. CDR3 sequence: CASSFGGGQTYGYTF. The CDR3, as DNA: TGTGCCAGCAGTTTCGGCGGGGGACAGACCTATGGCTACACCTTC.

This clonotype has more than one count but fewer than ten. V and J are TRBV6-1 and TRBJ1-5, with TRBD1 identical over 11 bases. Germline V gene data show CDR1 as MNHNS and CDR2 as SASEGT. The CDR3 is made up of 15 amino acids. The J segment lost 6 bases and the V segment lost 5 bases, leaving 6 bases of the junction unmatched. This chain's CDR3 is CASSSRGTGGQPQHF. The CDR3 DNA follows: TGTGCCAGCAGTAGCCGCGGGACAGGGGGTCAGCCCCAGCATTTT.

To note about this clonotype: A much larger clone lies one base from this, so it may be a read error. The chain recombines TRBV28 with TRBJ1-3, with a weak D call TRBD1 (5 bases). CDR3 length: 15 residues. Trimming removed 6 bases from V and 4 bases from J, with 16 bases in between. Per the germline V gene, CDR1 is MDHEN and CDR2 is SYDVKM. The CDR3 DNA reads as TGTGCCAGCAGCACCGACATTGGGGCGGGAAACACCATATATTTT. Its protein is CASSTDIGAGNTIYF.

This clonotype showed up many times. This sequence joins TRBV3-1 and TRBJ2-7; TRBD1 or TRBD2 may be the D gene (5 bases each). V was shortened by 2 bases and J by 2 bases, with 19 bases between the two germline ends. Germline-derived CDR1 and CDR2 are LGHDT and YNNKEL (reference sequence). The CDR3 sequence is 17 residues long. The CDR3 loop is CASSQPLGPDVAYEQYF. The CDR3 DNA follows: TGTGCCAGCAGCCAACCCCTGGGACCGGACGTAGCCTACGAGCAGTACTTC.

The chain has TRBV6-5 and TRBJ2-2; weak D call: TRBD2 (6 bases). Trimming shortened V by 2 bases and J by 2 bases, and 9 bases separated the two germline ends. Germline CDR1 and CDR2: MNHEY and SVGAGI. The CDR3 spans 15 residues. CDR3 in DNA: TGTGCCAGCAGTTACCTCGGGGGTAACACCGGGGAGCTGTTTTTT. Protein product: CASSYLGGNTGELFF.

This clonotype was counted ten times or more. J is TRBJ2-3 and V is TRBV28, with D perhaps TRBD2 (5 bases). V was cut by 5 bases and J by 3 bases, with 12 bases left in between. CDR3 length: 14 amino acids. Germline V gene sequence: CDR1 MDHEN, CDR2 SYDVKM. In nucleotides, the CDR3 is TGTGCCAGCAGTCCCCGGGGATGGACAGATACGCAGTATTTT. Protein product: CASSPRGWTDTQYF.

This clonotype has at least ten counts. The rearrangement links TRBV6-1 to TRBJ2-7; 7 bases map to TRBD2. Germline trimming cut 6 bases from V and 0 bases from J; bases unmatched to any gene: 14. Germline V CDR1 and CDR2: MNHNS, SASEGT. The CDR3 totals 17 residues. DNA for the CDR3: TGTGCCAGCAGCCGTTCGGGGGGATTTGGGAGCTCCTACGAGCAGTACTTC. Residues: CASSRSGGFGSSYEQYF.

This clonotype was recorded many times. The chain uses TRBV7-8 and TRBJ2-7; TRBD2 might be the D (6 bases). Germline lookup yields CDR1 SGHVS and CDR2 FQNEAQ. The V gene lost 5 bases and the J gene lost 0 bases, with 11 bases spanning the gap. The CDR3 totals 14 residues. The CDR3 reads CASSHRLGSYEQYF. The CDR3 nucleotides read TGTGCCAGCAGCCACCGACTAGGCTCCTACGAGCAGTACTTC.

In its sample, this clonotype was seen many times. V is TRBV30 and J is TRBJ1-5, with 9 positions matching TRBD1. Trimming removed 0 bases from V and 1 base from J; junction bases left unmatched: 1. The CDR3 has 15 amino acids. Germline values: CDR1 GTSNPN, CDR2 SVGIG (reference sequence). CDR3 sequence reads: CAWSVQGASNQPQHF. The CDR3 nucleotides are TGTGCCTGGAGTGTACAGGGGGCGAGCAATCAGCCCCAGCATTTT.